Below, 14 T cell receptor beta chains from the same sample are listed, as sequenced in a study of vaccination effects on CD4 cells after COVID-19. Generated by immunoSEQ multiplex PCR, the TCRdb table keeps only in-frame clones and is missing some. The sample records approximately 66,000 clones, around 79% being singletons. Following 10 days of culture, CD4+ T cells were isolated. Participants got two doses of BNT162b2 or mRNA-1273 vaccine. No antigen has been identified for these receptors. The sequenced sample was CD4+ T cells from PBMCs cultured without peptide, obtained after COVID-19 vaccination. Receptor source: a human donor who received a COVID-19 vaccine.

This rearrangement joins TRBV9 to TRBJ2-2; D gene ambiguous. The CDR3 is made up of 16 amino acids. The germline gives CDR1 SGDLS, CDR2 YYNGEE. Trimming removed 0 bases at V and 2 bases at J, with 11 bases between. CDR3 loop: CASSVVGSPNTGELFF. The CDR3 coding sequence is TGTGCCAGCAGCGTAGTGGGCTCTCCAAACACCGGGGAGCTGTTTTTT.

The genes are TRBV7-2 and TRBJ1-2; D unresolved. Trimming pared 5 bases from V and 0 bases from J, leaving 10 bases between. CDR3 size: 14 residues. The germline CDR1 and CDR2 sequences are SGHTA and FQGNSA. The CDR3 is CASSVTVTNYGYTF. In nucleotides, the CDR3 is TGTGCCAGCAGCGTTACAGTTACTAACTATGGCTACACCTTC. Supplemented by reference TRBV7-2 and TRBJ1-2, the full variable domain reads GAGVSQSPSNKVTEKGKDVELRCDPISGHTALYWYRQSLGQGLEFLIYFQGNSAPDKSGLPSDRFSAERTGGSVSTLTIQRTQQEDSAVYLCASSVTVTNYGYTFGSGTRLTVV.

The chain is built from TRBV6-1 and TRBJ1-4; D uncertain. V lost 6 bases to trimming and J lost 4 bases, with 12 bases between them. The CDR3 is 14 amino acids. The germline gives CDR1 MNHNS, CDR2 SASEGT. The CDR3 DNA reads TGTGCCAGCAGCCTTCGACGGTATAATGAAAAACTGTTTTTT. It specifies CASSLRRYNEKLFF.

The rearrangement links TRBV24-1 to TRBJ1-2; no clear D. Germline lookup yields CDR1 KGHDR and CDR2 SFDVKD. This CDR3 comprises 13 residues. V was trimmed by 3 bases and J by 8 bases, leaving 12 bases between them. The CDR3 here is CATSDQRREGYTF. CDR3 DNA: TGTGCCACCAGTGATCAGAGGAGGGAAGGCTACACCTTC.

This clone has more than one count but fewer than ten. V is TRBV5-1 and J is TRBJ1-2; 9 bases line up with TRBD1. Germline-derived CDR1 and CDR2 are SGHRS and YFSETQ. The CDR3 contains 15 residues. V dropped 3 bases and J dropped 3; count of bases not matched to a gene: 6. Here the CDR3 reads CASSSTRDRDYGYTF. As DNA, the CDR3 is TGCGCCAGCAGCTCAACCCGGGACAGGGACTATGGCTACACCTTC.

CDR3 nucleotide sequence: TGTGCCACCTCCATCGGGGATACGCAGTATTTT. Encoded protein: CATSIGDTQYF. The genes are TRBV24-1 and TRBJ2-3; D gene uncertain. This CDR3 contains 11 residues. Germline CDR1 reads KGHDR; CDR2 reads SFDVKD. Trimming cost V 9 bases and J 6 bases, with 9 bases left between them.

This chain uses TRBV5-1 with TRBJ2-2; tentatively, D is TRBD1 (5 bases). The V and J ends lost 2 bases and 4 bases respectively, with 12 bases between them. Germline-derived CDR1 and CDR2 are SGHRS and YFSETQ. The CDR3 sequence is 15 residues long. This CDR3 is CASSFGALGTGELFF. The CDR3 DNA reads TGCGCCAGCAGCTTTGGGGCGCTGGGCACCGGGGAGCTGTTTTTT.

This clone was seen once. This chain joins TRBV5-4 and TRBJ1-2, with 7 bases that match TRBD1. The CDR3 runs to 16 residues. CDR1 is SGHNT, CDR2 YYREEE, per germline (reference sequence). With V trimmed by 0 bases and J by 6 bases, 11 bases remained unmatched. The CDR3: CASSLDRGVVGDGYTF. The CDR3 DNA sequence: TGTGCCAGCAGCTTGGACAGGGGTGTGGTTGGGGATGGCTACACCTTC.

The V and J genes are TRBV5-1 and TRBJ1-1; D perhaps matches TRBD1 (6 bases). The CDR3 loop spans 16 amino acids. Trimming cost V 4 bases and J 2 bases, with 18 bases left between them. The germline gives CDR1 SGHRS, CDR2 YFSETQ. The CDR3 DNA follows: TGCGCCAGCAGCACATTTTCGACAGGATTAAACACTGAAGCTTTCTTT. Amino acids: CASSTFSTGLNTEAFF.

The chain recombines TRBV29-1 with TRBJ1-4; perhaps TRBD1 as D (6 bases). The CDR3 runs 14 residues. Germline V gives CDR1 SQVTM, CDR2 ANQGSEA. The V and J ends lost 7 bases and 0 bases respectively, with 12 bases between them. CDR3 sequence reads: CSAQGGSTNEKLFF. As DNA, the CDR3 is TGCAGCGCACAGGGAGGGTCAACTAATGAAAAACTGTTTTTT.

In this sample, this clone turned up a few times. This rearrangement joins TRBV12-2 to TRBJ2-7; TRBD1, the table's D call, lacks a check against the DNA. TRBV12-2 is deemed a pseudogene. The CDR3 spans 12 residues. CDR3 sequence: CASRLTGAEQYV. In DNA, the CDR3 is TGTGCAAGTCGGCTGACAGGGGCCGAGCAGTACGTC.

This chain links TRBV5-4 with TRBJ2-2; 9 bases map to TRBD1. Unmatched junction bases numbered 9, after V lost 5 bases and J lost 4 bases. CDR1 and CDR2 from the germline V gene are SGHNT and YYREEE (reference sequence). The CDR3 length is 16 residues. The CDR3 spells CASSRDRVGTTGELFF. The CDR3 DNA follows: TGTGCCAGCAGTCGGGACAGGGTTGGGACCACCGGGGAGCTGTTTTTT.

This clone was detected only a few times. The chain has TRBV7-6 and TRBJ2-2; D might be TRBD2 (6 bases). Trimming took 5 bases from V and 2 from J, leaving 15 bases between them. Germline V gives CDR1 SGHVS, CDR2 FNYEAQ. This CDR3 has 16 residues. CDR3 sequence: CASSPAAGLNTGELFF. CDR3 DNA sequence: TGTGCCAGCAGCCCTGCAGCGGGTCTTAACACCGGGGAGCTGTTTTTT.

V is TRBV4-1 and J is TRBJ2-2, with 10 bases aligning to TRBD2. CDR1 and CDR2 (germline): MGHRA, YSYEKL. V lost 4 bases and J lost 2; bases outside the gene matches: 7. This CDR3 region has 17 residues. The CDR3 DNA is TGCGCCAGCAGCCGTAGCGGGGGGCATATAAACACCGGGGAGCTGTTTTTT. Translated: CASSRSGGHINTGELFF.